The clone carrying this TCR beta chain was counted only a few times. The data were taken from a study of patients and donors after allogeneic stem cell transplantation. CDR3 length equals 15 residues. With 3 bases removed from V and 2 bases from J, the gap between germline ends came to 11 bases. Germline V lookup: CDR1 LNHDA, CDR2 SQIVND (reference sequence). TCRdb reprocessed the RT-PCR reads via MiXCR and lists one record per CDR3 protein. Here the sample spans over 350,000 distinct CDR3 sequences, roughly 16% being singletons. This rearrangement joins TRBV19 to TRBJ1-3; D is unresolved. The sample taken for sequencing was blood, either unsorted or a sorted T cell fraction (not recorded which). The source of this sequence is a human donor who was either an allogeneic HSCT recipient or a stem cell or donor lymphocyte infusion donor (not recorded which). It is not recorded whose cells these are; they may come from a transplant donor. CDR3 coding DNA: TGTGCCAGTAGTATGGGGTATAAGACTGGAAACACCATATATTTT. Residues: CASSMGYKTGNTIYF.